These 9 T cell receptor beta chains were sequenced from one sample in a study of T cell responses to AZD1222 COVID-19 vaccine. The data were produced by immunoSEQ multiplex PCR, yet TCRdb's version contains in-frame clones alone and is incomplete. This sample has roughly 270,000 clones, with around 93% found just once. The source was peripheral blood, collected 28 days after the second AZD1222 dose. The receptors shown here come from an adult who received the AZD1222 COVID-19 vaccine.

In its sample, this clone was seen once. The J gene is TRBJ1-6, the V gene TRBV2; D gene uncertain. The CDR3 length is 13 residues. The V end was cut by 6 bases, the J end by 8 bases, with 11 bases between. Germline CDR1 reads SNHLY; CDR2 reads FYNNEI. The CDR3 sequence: CASRTPSDSPLHF. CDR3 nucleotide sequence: TGTGCCAGCAGGACCCCGTCGGATTCACCCCTCCACTTT.

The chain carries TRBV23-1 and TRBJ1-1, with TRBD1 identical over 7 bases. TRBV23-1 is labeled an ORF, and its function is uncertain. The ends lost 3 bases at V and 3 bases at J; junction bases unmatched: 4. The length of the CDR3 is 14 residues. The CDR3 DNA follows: TGCGCCAGCAGTCACCCTCAGGGGGACACTGAAGCTTTCTTT. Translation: CASSHPQGDTEAFF.

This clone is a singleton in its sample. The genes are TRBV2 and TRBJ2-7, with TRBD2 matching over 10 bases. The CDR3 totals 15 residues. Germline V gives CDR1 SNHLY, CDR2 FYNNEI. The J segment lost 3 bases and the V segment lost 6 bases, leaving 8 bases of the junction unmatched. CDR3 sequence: CASSSAGGGSYEQYF. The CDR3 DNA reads TGTGCCAGCAGCTCAGCGGGAGGGGGCAGCTACGAGCAGTACTTC.

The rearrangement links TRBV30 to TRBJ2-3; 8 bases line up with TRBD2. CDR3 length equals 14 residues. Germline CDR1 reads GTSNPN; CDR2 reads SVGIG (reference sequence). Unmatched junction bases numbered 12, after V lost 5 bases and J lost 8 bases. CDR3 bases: TGTGCCTGGGCGCCGGGGGGGGGCTTTGGTACGCAGTATTTT. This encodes CAWAPGGGFGTQYF. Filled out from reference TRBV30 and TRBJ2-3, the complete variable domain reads SQTIHQWPATLVQPVGSPLSLECTVEGTSNPNLYWYRQAAGRGLQLLFYSVGIGQISSEVPQNLSASRPQDRQFILSSKKLLLSDSGFYLCAWAPGGGFGTQYFGPGTRLTVL.

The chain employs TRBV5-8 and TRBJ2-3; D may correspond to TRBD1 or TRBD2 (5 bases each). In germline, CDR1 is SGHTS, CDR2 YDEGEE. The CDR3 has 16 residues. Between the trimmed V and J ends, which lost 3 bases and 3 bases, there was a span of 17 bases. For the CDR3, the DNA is TGTGCCAGCAGCTGGGGGTTGGGCGGTCGGACAGATACGCAGTATTTT. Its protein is CASSWGLGGRTDTQYF.

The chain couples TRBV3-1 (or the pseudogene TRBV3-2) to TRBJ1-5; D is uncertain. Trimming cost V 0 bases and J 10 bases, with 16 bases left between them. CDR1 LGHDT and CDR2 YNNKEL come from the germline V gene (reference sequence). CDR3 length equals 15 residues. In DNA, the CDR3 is TGTGCCAGCAGCCAAGATCCCCAGGCTTCTTTCCCCCAGCATTTT. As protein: CASSQDPQASFPQHF.

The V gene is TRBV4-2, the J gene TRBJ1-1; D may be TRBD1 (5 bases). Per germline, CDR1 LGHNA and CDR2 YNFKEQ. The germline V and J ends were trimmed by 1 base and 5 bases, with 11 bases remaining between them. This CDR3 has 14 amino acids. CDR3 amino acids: CASSQVLGETEAFF. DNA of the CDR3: TGTGCCAGCAGCCAAGTCCTGGGGGAGACTGAAGCTTTCTTT.

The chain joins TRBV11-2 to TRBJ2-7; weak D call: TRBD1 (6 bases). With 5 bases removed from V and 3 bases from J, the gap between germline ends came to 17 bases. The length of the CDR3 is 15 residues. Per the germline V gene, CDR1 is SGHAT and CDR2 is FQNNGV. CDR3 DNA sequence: TGTGCCAGCAGCCAGCCCAGGGGCAATGACTACGAGCAGTACTTC. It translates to CASSQPRGNDYEQYF.

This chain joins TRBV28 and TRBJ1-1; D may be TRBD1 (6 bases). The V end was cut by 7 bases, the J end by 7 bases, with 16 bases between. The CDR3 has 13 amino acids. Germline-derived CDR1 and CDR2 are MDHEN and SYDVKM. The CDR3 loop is CASTLGRTVEAFF. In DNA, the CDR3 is TGTGCCAGCACCCTGGGACGGACAGTTGAAGCTTTCTTT. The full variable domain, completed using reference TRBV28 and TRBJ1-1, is DVKVTQSSRYLVKRTGEKVFLECVQDMDHENMFWYRQDPGLGLRLIYFSYDVKMKEKGDIPEGYSVSREKKERFSLILESASTNQTSMYLCASTLGRTVEAFFGQGTRLTVV.